These 31 T cell receptor beta chains came from one sample sequenced in a study of blood T cell repertoires in COVID-19. The repertoire was sequenced with immunoSEQ multiplex PCR; TCRdb's copy has only in-frame clones and lacks some. The table lists 290,000 or so clones, roughly 90% of them singletons. Sequenced input: PBMCs or T cells enriched from blood (not recorded which). These receptors came from a woman in her 30s who had recovered from COVID-19.

V is TRBV6-5 and J is TRBJ1-2; 7 bases map to TRBD1. Germline values: CDR1 MNHEY, CDR2 SVGAGI. V dropped 5 bases and J dropped 8; count of bases not matched to a gene: 11. The CDR3 contains 14 residues. The CDR3 reads CASSKDRSMMGYTF. In nucleotides, the CDR3 is TGTGCCAGCAGTAAGGACAGGAGTATGATGGGCTACACCTTC.

The rearrangement links TRBV19 to TRBJ2-3; D is possibly TRBD2 (6 bases). CDR3 length: 13 amino acids. CDR1 and CDR2 (germline): LNHDA, SQIVND (reference sequence). V lost 4 bases to trimming and J lost 2 bases, with 7 bases between them. CDR3 in amino acids: CASSRRVTDTQYF. The CDR3 bases are TGTGCCAGTAGTAGGAGGGTCACAGATACGCAGTATTTT.

V is TRBV10-3 and J is TRBJ2-7; TRBD1 aligns across 10 bases. This CDR3 is 14 amino acids long. V shed 5 bases, J shed 6 bases, and the junction held 7 bases outside the gene matches. CDR1 is ENHRY and CDR2 is SYGVKD in the germline V gene. CDR3 coding DNA: TGTGCCATCAGTTATCGGGACAGGGGTGGCGAGCAGTACTTC. This sequence encodes CAISYRDRGGEQYF.

The chain links TRBV6-5 to TRBJ1-2; 7 bases fit TRBD1. V gave up 10 bases and J gave up 7 bases; unmatched junction bases: 18. This CDR3 comprises 15 residues. Germline V gene sequence: CDR1 MNHEY, CDR2 SVGAGI. The CDR3 sequence is CATAMGQSVWPGYTF. The CDR3 DNA is TGTGCCACGGCCATGGGACAGTCGGTGTGGCCTGGCTACACCTTC.

This chain links TRBV7-9 with TRBJ2-5; perhaps TRBD1 as D (5 bases). The CDR3 runs to 13 residues. Germline CDR1 is SEHNR and CDR2 is FQNEAQ (reference sequence). The V end lost 5 bases, the J end lost 5 bases, and 12 bases lay between the germline ends. CDR3 amino acids: CASSPRVYETQYF. CDR3 coding DNA: TGTGCCAGCAGCCCCAGGGTATACGAGACCCAGTACTTC.

The chain recombines TRBV28 with TRBJ1-4; maybe TRBD1 (5 bases). The CDR3 length is 15 residues. Germline V gene sequence: CDR1 MDHEN, CDR2 SYDVKM. Trimming took off 7 bases at V and 6 bases at J, with 18 bases between the two ends. CDR3 region: CASTQSLGGDEKLFF. CDR3 nucleotide sequence: TGTGCCAGCACCCAGTCTCTCGGAGGGGATGAAAAACTGTTTTTT.

This rearrangement joins TRBV6-2 or TRBV6-3 to TRBJ2-1; 12 bases are a match to TRBD2. The germline V gene encodes CDR1 MNHEY and CDR2 SVGEGT. CDR3 length: 15 amino acids. Trimming removed 5 bases from V and 9 bases from J; junction bases left unmatched: 8. The CDR3 nucleotides read TGTGCCAGCAGTCCACCGGGACTAGCGGGCATTGAGCAGTTCTTC. It codes for CASSPPGLAGIEQFF.

As to this clone: This same CDR3 is encoded by further DNA sequences in the sample. J is TRBJ2-2 and V is TRBV28; 9 bases are shared with TRBD1. V lost 6 bases to trimming and J lost 5 bases; unmatched junction nucleotides: 4. Per germline, CDR1 MDHEN and CDR2 SYDVKM. The CDR3 sequence is 14 residues long. The CDR3 spells CASSPGQGTGELFF. CDR3 in DNA: TGTGCCAGCAGCCCGGGACAGGGTACCGGGGAGCTGTTTTTT.

J is TRBJ1-5 and V is TRBV30, with a weak D call TRBD1 (5 bases). CDR3 length: 12 amino acids. The V gene lost 5 bases and the J gene lost 4 bases, with 9 bases spanning the gap. Germline V gene data show CDR1 as GTSNPN and CDR2 as SVGIG (reference sequence). The DNA for the CDR3 is TGTGCCTGGGGGCCAGGGAATCAGCCCCAGCATTTT. As protein: CAWGPGNQPQHF.

Worth noting for this clone: Other DNA sequences in this specimen translate into the identical CDR3. The chain has TRBV10-3 and TRBJ2-2, with 8 bases aligning to TRBD2. The CDR3 spans 17 residues. Germline assignment: CDR1 ENHRY and CDR2 SYGVKD. V shed 6 bases, J shed 0 bases, and the junction held 9 bases outside the gene matches. The CDR3 here is CAIRGAGEYANTGELFF. The DNA for the CDR3 is TGTGCCATCAGGGGAGCGGGAGAGTACGCGAACACCGGGGAGCTGTTTTTT.

In nucleotides, the CDR3 is TGTGCCAGCAGCCCCCGACAGGGTAGCACAGATACGCAGTATTTT. It is translated as CASSPRQGSTDTQYF. The chain joins TRBV5-6 to TRBJ2-3; 7 bases are a match to TRBD1. CDR3 length equals 15 residues. Trimming removed 4 bases from V and 0 bases from J; junction bases left unmatched: 5. Germline values: CDR1 SGHDT, CDR2 YYEEEE.

About this clone: Other nucleotide sequences in the sample specify the same CDR3. CDR3 amino acids: CASSIDRDREQFF. The CDR3 DNA reads TGTGCCAGTAGTATAGACCGGGACAGAGAGCAGTTCTTC. V is TRBV19 and J is TRBJ2-1; 7 nucleotides align to TRBD1. Trimming took 0 bases from V and 10 from J; bases not matched to a gene: 3. Germline V gene lookup returns CDR1 LNHDA and CDR2 SQIVND (reference sequence). The CDR3 runs to 13 residues. The full variable domain, its missing parts supplied by reference TRBV19 and TRBJ2-1, is DGGITQSPKYLFRKEGQNVTLSCEQNLNHDAMYWYRQDPGQGLRLIYYSQIVNDFQKGDIAEGYSVSREKKESFPLTVTSAQKNPTAFYLCASSIDRDREQFFGPGTRLTVL.

The gene calls are TRBV27 and TRBJ2-5, with a tentative D call TRBD1 (6 bases). Germline CDR1 MNHEY, CDR2 SMNVEV (reference sequence). Between the trimmed V and J ends, which lost 5 bases and 0 bases, there was a span of 10 bases. This CDR3 has 14 amino acids. CDR3 coding DNA: TGTGCCAGCAGTCGAACAGGGTACCAAGAGACCCAGTACTTC. It is translated as CASSRTGYQETQYF.

This chain uses TRBV30 with TRBJ1-1, with D unclear. The CDR3 sequence is 13 residues long. Trimming shortened V by 5 bases and J by 5 bases, and 15 bases separated the two germline ends. CDR1 GTSNPN and CDR2 SVGIG come from the germline V gene (reference sequence). This CDR3 reads CAWARERGTEAFF. The CDR3 DNA reads TGTGCCTGGGCGCGGGAGCGGGGAACTGAAGCTTTCTTT.

Many counts were recorded for this clone. This sequence joins TRBV30 and TRBJ2-5; 8 bases are shared with TRBD2. The trim removed 0 bases at V and 4 bases at J, leaving 7 bases unmatched. The CDR3 has 15 residues. Germline loops: CDR1 GTSNPN, CDR2 SVGIG (reference sequence). The CDR3 region has the DNA TGTGCCTGGAGTGTTATTACGGGGGGGAGAGAGACCCAGTACTTC. Encoded protein: CAWSVITGGRETQYF.

The genes are TRBV5-1 and TRBJ2-7; 9 bases map to TRBD1. There are 14 residues in the CDR3. The junction had 5 bases not matched to a gene; V was cut back by 3 bases and J by 4 bases. CDR1 and CDR2 from the germline V gene are SGHRS and YFSETQ. CDR3 nucleotides: TGCGCCAGCAGCTCCGGGACAGGGAGGTACGAGCAGTACTTC. Amino acids: CASSSGTGRYEQYF.

The V and J genes are TRBV28 and TRBJ1-2, with 7 bases identical to TRBD1. The CDR3 is 19 amino acids. The germline CDR1 and CDR2 sequences are MDHEN and SYDVKM. The V segment lost 6 bases and the J segment 8 bases; nucleotides outside the gene matches: 27. The CDR3 is CASSPLRMSTGLFSKGYTF. The CDR3 DNA reads as TGTGCCAGCAGCCCCCTCCGAATGTCGACAGGGCTCTTTTCCAAGGGCTACACCTTC.

This clone was detected a few times. This chain joins TRBV29-1 and TRBJ2-1; D may be TRBD2 (6 bases). CDR1 SQVTM and CDR2 ANQGSEA come from the germline V gene. The CDR3 is 18 residues long. With 3 bases removed from V and 0 bases from J, the gap between germline ends came to 21 bases. CDR3 DNA: TGCAGCGTTGAGGGACTCCCGACCGCGTCGAGCTCCTACAATGAGCAGTTCTTC. It specifies CSVEGLPTASSSYNEQFF.

The chain is built from TRBV29-1 and TRBJ2-7; the match to TRBD2 covers 8 bases. The germline V gene encodes CDR1 SQVTM and CDR2 ANQGSEA. The CDR3 contains 13 residues. Trimming cost V 1 base and J 4 bases; bases outside gene matches: 3. The CDR3 loop reads CSVEAGGTYEQYF. CDR3 bases: TGCAGCGTTGAAGCGGGAGGGACTTACGAGCAGTACTTC.

This chain uses TRBV2 with TRBJ2-7, with 9 bases matching TRBD1. V lost 6 bases to trimming and J lost 7 bases; unmatched junction nucleotides: 7. Germline values: CDR1 SNHLY, CDR2 FYNNEI. This CDR3 has 13 residues. The CDR3 sequence is CASSPGQGGEQYF. The DNA of the CDR3 is TGTGCCAGCAGCCCGGGACAGGGAGGGGAGCAGTACTTC.

The chain has TRBV5-4 and TRBJ1-1; D is perhaps TRBD1 (6 bases). V lost 4 bases to trimming and J lost 5 bases, with 18 bases between them. Germline V gene sequence: CDR1 SGHNT, CDR2 YYREEE (reference sequence). The CDR3 length is 15 residues. The CDR3 DNA sequence: TGTGCCAGCAGCCCGGGACACCCCTGGGGGACTGAAGCTTTCTTT. It encodes CASSPGHPWGTEAFF. Using reference TRBV5-4 and TRBJ1-1 for the parts outside the CDR3, the full variable domain is ETGVTQSPTHLIKTRGQQVTLRCSSQSGHNTVSWYQQALGQGPQFIFQYYREEENGRGNFPPRFSGLQFPNYSSELNVNALELDDSALYLCASSPGHPWGTEAFFGQGTRLTVV.

The chain links TRBV28 to TRBJ1-3, with TRBD1 matching 10 bases. CDR1 is MDHEN and CDR2 is SYDVKM in the germline V gene. After removal of 5 bases from V and 0 bases from J, the junction contained 7 bases not matched to a gene. The CDR3 has 17 amino acids. CDR3 region: CASSARQGAISGNTIYF. The CDR3 DNA is TGTGCCAGCAGTGCGCGACAGGGGGCCATCTCTGGAAACACCATATATTTT.

Note on this clone: The same CDR3 can be traced to other DNA sequences in this sample. The chain employs TRBV19 and TRBJ2-1; TRBD2 aligns across 12 bases. CDR3 length: 14 amino acids. Germline assignment: CDR1 LNHDA and CDR2 SQIVND (reference sequence). J was trimmed by 4 bases and V by 8 bases; bases with no gene match: 3. The DNA for the CDR3 is TGTGCCAGTTCTAGCGGGAGGGCGTACAATGAGCAGTTCTTC. Translated: CASSSGRAYNEQFF.

CDR3 sequence (DNA): TGTGCCAGCAGCTTAGGGACATCCAGCCGTCTTCTCACAGATACGCAGTATTTT. It codes for CASSLGTSSRLLTDTQYF. This chain links TRBV7-6 with TRBJ2-3, with D possibly TRBD1 on 5 matching bases. This CDR3 region has 18 residues. The V and J ends lost 1 base and 2 bases respectively, with 19 bases between them. Per the germline V gene, CDR1 is SGHVS and CDR2 is FNYEAQ.

The chain carries TRBV5-4 and TRBJ2-5, with 8 bases identical to TRBD2. CDR1 and CDR2 from the germline V gene are SGHNT and YYREEE (reference sequence). CDR3 length: 15 amino acids. Trimming at V came to 1 base and at J to 1 base, leaving 3 bases not matched to a gene. CDR3 in amino acids: CASSLSGGSQETQYF. CDR3 coding DNA: TGTGCCAGCAGCTTGAGCGGGGGATCCCAAGAGACCCAGTACTTC.

This rearrangement joins TRBV5-6 to TRBJ2-7; D gene uncertain. Germline lookup yields CDR1 SGHDT and CDR2 YYEEEE. The germline V and J ends were trimmed by 1 base and 2 bases, with 16 bases remaining between them. The CDR3 has 16 amino acids. The CDR3 nucleotides are TGTGCCAGCAGCTTGTATAAGCGCTTATCCACCTACGAGCAGTACTTC. Its protein product is CASSLYKRLSTYEQYF.

The chain employs TRBV10-1 and TRBJ2-7, with 7 bases identical to TRBD2. Germline CDR1 is WNHNN and CDR2 is SYGVQD (reference sequence). This CDR3 comprises 15 residues. The junction had 7 bases not matched to a gene; V was cut back by 4 bases and J by 1 base. CDR3 sequence (DNA): TGCGCCAGCAGTGTGTCCCTAGCGGAGTCCTACGAGCAGTACTTC. This encodes CASSVSLAESYEQYF.

The chain employs TRBV7-2 and TRBJ2-1; the D is unclear. The length of the CDR3 is 15 residues. Germline CDR1 and CDR2: SGHTA and FQGNSA. The V and J ends lost 1 base and 0 bases respectively, with 7 bases between them. The CDR3 sequence is CASSLDRSSYNEQFF. The CDR3 nucleotides are TGTGCCAGCAGCTTAGACCGGAGCTCCTACAATGAGCAGTTCTTC.

The CDR3 loop is CAISSPTSGEPYNEQFF. In DNA form, the CDR3 reads TGTGCCATCAGTTCCCCCACTAGCGGGGAACCCTACAATGAGCAGTTCTTC. J is TRBJ2-1 and V is TRBV10-3, with 10 bases aligning to TRBD2. This CDR3 is 17 amino acids long. The V gene's germline CDR1 is ENHRY and CDR2 SYGVKD. V shed 5 bases, J shed 2 bases, and the junction held 9 bases outside the gene matches.

The gene calls are TRBV6-5 and TRBJ1-5, with D perhaps matching TRBD1 (6 bases). The CDR3 sequence is 14 residues long. The germline CDR1 and CDR2 sequences are MNHEY and SVGAGI. The V end lost 4 bases, the J end lost 4 bases, and 11 bases lay between the germline ends. The DNA for the CDR3 is TGTGCCAGCAGTTCCCCAGGGGATAATCAGCCCCAGCATTTT. Translated, it gives CASSSPGDNQPQHF.

The rearrangement links TRBV7-9 to TRBJ2-7; 9 bases fit TRBD1. V was pared by 4 bases and J by 3 bases, with 13 bases of the junction left unmatched. The germline V gene encodes CDR1 SEHNR and CDR2 FQNEAQ (reference sequence). This CDR3 region has 17 residues. The CDR3: CASSSPLPGTGSYEQYF. The DNA of the CDR3 is TGTGCCAGCAGCTCCCCATTACCCGGGACAGGGAGCTACGAGCAGTACTTC.